This entry describes one T cell receptor beta chain. Germline V gene data show CDR1 as SEHNR and CDR2 as FQNEAQ (reference sequence). Between the trimmed V and J ends, which lost 3 bases and 3 bases, there was a span of 18 bases. This CDR3 contains 16 residues. Terminally differentiated effector memory CD45RA+ cells were left out of the naive CD8 fraction, which was CD45RO-negative and positively selected for CCR7. TCRdb keeps only in-frame clones here, not all; method: immunoSEQ multiplex PCR. Of about 2.1 million clones in the sample, about 93% were seen once. The sample originates from a study of shared clonotypes between healthy human individuals.

The chain uses TRBV7-9 and TRBJ2-7; D gene ambiguous. Source material: naive CD8+ T cells from PBMCs. This clonotype was sampled from a man aged 18 to 35 in good health. Some clones in this sample may be carry-over from other donors' samples. The CDR3 loop is CASSFPPEKGFYEQYF. CDR3 in DNA: TGTGCCAGCAGCTTCCCTCCCGAAAAAGGGTTCTACGAGCAGTACTTC.